The entry below gives a single TCR beta chain sequence along with its context. The data stem from a study of blood T cell repertoires in COVID-19. Trimming left V 5 bases short and J 1 base short, with 12 bases between. The CDR3 is 14 residues long. Germline V lookup: CDR1 SGHRS, CDR2 YFSETQ. Authors' data handling: It was from reference gene primer amplification that nucleated cell counts were estimated. Data came from immunoSEQ multiplex PCR; TCRdb stores just in-frame clones and leaves some out. V and J calls and clone size are as listed in that table; D and trimming were resolved from the DNA. This table holds around 78,000 clones, less than 95% found once.

The TCR comes from a woman aged 50 to 65 in a cohort sampled during active COVID-19. The sequencing sample was made of peripheral blood. The V gene is TRBV5-1, the J gene TRBJ1-1; no reliable D call. CDR3 amino acids: CASRVETSNTEAFF. The CDR3 DNA reads TGCGCCAGCAGGGTGGAGACGTCGAACACTGAAGCTTTCTTT.